This passage covers 30 T cell receptor beta chains from one sample sequenced in a study of neurological immune-mediated disorders. A single record per CDR3 protein comes from TCRdb applying MiXCR to the 5' RACE reads. Among 50,000 or so distinct CDR3 sequences listed, roughly 26% were seen once. Sequencing was done on a sample of PBMCs. These receptors were collected from a woman aged 70-85 years in good health.

This clonotype was counted at least ten times. The rearrangement joins TRBV20-1 to TRBJ1-5; D is undetermined. Germline CDR1 and CDR2: DFQATT and SNEGSKA (reference sequence). Trimming removed 0 bases from V and 11 bases from J, with 14 bases in between. This CDR3 spans 13 amino acids. The CDR3 region is CSARDSPAEAQHF. The CDR3 DNA follows: TGCAGTGCTAGAGACTCACCCGCCGAGGCCCAGCATTTT.

This clonotype was picked up a small number of times. This rearrangement joins TRBV12-3 or TRBV12-4 to TRBJ1-1; D may be TRBD1 (5 bases). The V gene lost 2 bases and the J gene lost 4 bases, with 14 bases spanning the gap. This CDR3 is built from 15 residues. CDR3 nucleotides: TGTGCCAGCAGTTTAAGTGGGGGGGGGAGCACTGAAGCTTTCTTT. Its protein product is CASSLSGGGSTEAFF.

This clonotype came up many times. The chain links TRBV6-5 to TRBJ1-3; TRBD1 aligns across 9 bases. The CDR3 is 14 amino acids. In germline, CDR1 is MNHEY, CDR2 SVGAGI. V trimming: 7 bases; J trimming: 6 bases; junction bases outside the gene matches: 7. CDR3 sequence (DNA): TGTGCCAGCACCCGGACAGGGGCAGAAAACACCATATATTTT. Residues: CASTRTGAENTIYF.

In this sample, this clonotype turned up many times. The chain is built from TRBV7-9 and TRBJ2-6, with D tentatively TRBD1 (6 bases). Trimming shortened V by 8 bases and J by 0 bases, and 14 bases separated the two germline ends. This CDR3 has 16 residues. Germline CDR1 SEHNR, CDR2 FQNEAQ (reference sequence). In DNA, the CDR3 is TGTGCCAGCGGGCTATTAGGGGGCTCTGGGGCCAACGTCCTGACTTTC. Encoded protein: CASGLLGGSGANVLTF. The entire variable domain, with the rest obtained from reference TRBV7-9 and TRBJ2-6, is as follows: DTGVSQNPRHKITKRGQNVTFRCDPISEHNRLYWYRQTLGQGPEFLTYFQNEAQLEKSRLLSDRFSAERPKGSFSTLEIQRTEQGDSAMYLCASGLLGGSGANVLTFGAGSRLTVL.

This clonotype was recorded once. The chain combines TRBV6-1 with TRBJ2-2; D might be TRBD2 (6 bases). Germline V CDR1 and CDR2: MNHNS, SASEGT. V lost 7 bases, J lost 5 bases, and 14 bases lay in between. The CDR3 consists of 14 residues. The CDR3 sequence is CASMIGGWTGELFF. The CDR3 DNA is TGTGCCAGCATGATCGGGGGATGGACCGGGGAGCTGTTTTTT.

This chain uses TRBV5-1 with TRBJ2-1; D unresolved. From germline, CDR1 is SGHRS and CDR2 YFSETQ. CDR3 length equals 14 residues. The ends were cut back, 5 bases at V and 9 bases at J, with 18 bases in the middle. CDR3 sequence: CASRGSTPNSEQFF. DNA of the CDR3: TGCGCCAGCAGAGGTTCTACCCCGAACAGTGAGCAGTTCTTC. Filled out from reference TRBV5-1 and TRBJ2-1, the complete variable domain reads KAGVTQTPRYLIKTRGQQVTLSCSPISGHRSVSWYQQTPGQGLQFLFEYFSETQRNKGNFPGRFSGRQFSNSRSEMNVSTLELGDSALYLCASRGSTPNSEQFFGPGTRLTVL.

The table lists this clonotype with many counts. This CDR3 is CASSLRGAPVREQYF. In DNA form, the CDR3 reads TGTGCCAGCAGCCTCAGGGGGGCGCCCGTACGGGAGCAGTACTTC. The chain employs TRBV7-9 and TRBJ2-7; tentative D call: TRBD1 (7 bases). Germline loops: CDR1 SEHNR, CDR2 FQNEAQ (reference sequence). Trimming shortened V by 5 bases and J by 7 bases, and 21 bases separated the two germline ends. The CDR3 spans 15 residues.

This clonotype was seen just once. This may stem from a read error, because a much larger clone lies one nucleotide away. The V call is TRBV12-3 or TRBV12-4, the J call TRBJ2-5, with 8 bases lining up with TRBD2. The CDR3 is made up of 14 amino acids. V shed 8 bases, J shed 7 bases, and the junction held 12 bases outside the gene matches. CDR3 protein: CASGVAGFSGTQYF. The CDR3 DNA sequence: TGTGCCAGCGGGGTAGCGGGATTTTCAGGGACCCAGTACTTC.

This clonotype was detected many times. This rearrangement joins TRBV7-2 to TRBJ1-4, with TRBD1 identical over 8 bases. Germline trimming cut 5 bases from V and 13 bases from J; bases unmatched to any gene: 6. CDR1 and CDR2 from the germline V gene are SGHTA and FQGNSA. The CDR3 spans 12 residues. CDR3 amino acids: CASSQDRERLFF. The CDR3 coding sequence is TGTGCCAGCAGCCAGGACAGGGAGAGACTGTTTTTT.

This clonotype was picked up many times. This sequence joins TRBV28 and TRBJ2-7; TRBD1 matches 7 bases. CDR3 size: 14 residues. Germline CDR1 reads MDHEN; CDR2 reads SYDVKM. V lost 8 bases to trimming and J lost 6 bases; unmatched junction nucleotides: 13. The CDR3 DNA is TGTGCCAGCTCCGTTCCGTGGACAGGCAGCGAGCAGTACTTC. This codes for CASSVPWTGSEQYF.

This clonotype occurred many times. This chain uses TRBV4-2 with TRBJ1-4; no firm D call. Germline V gene lookup returns CDR1 LGHNA and CDR2 YNFKEQ. CDR3 length: 16 residues. V was trimmed by 0 bases and J by 0 bases, leaving 8 bases between them. CDR3 sequence: CASSQETAATNEKLFF. CDR3 DNA sequence: TGTGCCAGCAGCCAAGAGACGGCTGCAACTAATGAAAAACTGTTTTTT.

This clonotype was picked up many times. J is TRBJ2-5 and V is TRBV20-1; the D gene is possibly TRBD2 (7 bases). V lost 3 bases and J 4 bases, leaving 12 bases between the germline ends. CDR1 is DFQATT and CDR2 is SNEGSKA in the germline V gene (reference sequence). The CDR3 has 13 residues. The CDR3 DNA reads as TGCAGTGCTAGTAAGAGGGGGGGAGAGACCCAGTACTTC. Its translation: CSASKRGGETQYF.

There are many counts of this clonotype. CDR3 DNA: TGCAGTGCTAGGGTCGCCGGGACAGGACGCTATGGCTACACCTTC. The encoded protein is CSARVAGTGRYGYTF. This chain connects TRBV20-1 to TRBJ1-2; the match to TRBD1 covers 8 bases. The CDR3 sequence is 15 residues long. Per germline, CDR1 DFQATT and CDR2 SNEGSKA (reference sequence). After removal of 3 bases from V and 4 bases from J, the junction contained 10 bases not matched to a gene.

This clonotype was counted many times. V and J are TRBV18 and TRBJ1-4, with D perhaps matching TRBD1 (5 bases). Trimming removed 1 base at V and 5 bases at J, with 11 bases between. The CDR3 is 15 residues long. Germline assignment: CDR1 KGHSH and CDR2 LQKENI. The CDR3 nucleotides read TGTGCCAGCTCACCACGAGGGGCTGGGAATGAAAAACTGTTTTTT. It codes for CASSPRGAGNEKLFF.

This rearrangement joins TRBV12-3 or TRBV12-4 to TRBJ1-5; TRBD1 might be the D (5 bases). This CDR3 has 15 residues. Between the trimmed V and J ends, which lost 6 bases and 2 bases, there was a span of 14 bases. The CDR3 here is CASSRGGGGNQPQHF. The CDR3 DNA is TGTGCCAGCAGCCGGGGGGGTGGTGGCAATCAGCCCCAGCATTTT.

This clonotype was found many times. This chain links TRBV5-1 with TRBJ2-2; 9 nucleotides agree with TRBD2. The CDR3 length is 16 residues. Looked up from germline, CDR1 is SGHRS and CDR2 is YFSETQ. V was pared by 4 bases and J by 4 bases, with 8 bases of the junction left unmatched. The CDR3 protein is CASSPGLTSGTGELFF. CDR3 bases: TGCGCCAGCAGCCCGGGTTTGACTAGCGGCACCGGGGAGCTGTTTTTT.

This clonotype has ten or more counts. The gene calls are TRBV5-1 and TRBJ2-7, with D possibly matching TRBD2 (5 bases). V lost 1 base and J 0 bases, leaving 11 bases between the germline ends. Germline assignment: CDR1 SGHRS and CDR2 YFSETQ. This CDR3 spans 15 amino acids. The CDR3 bases are TGCGCCAGCAGCTTGAGCCCCGGGGTCTCCTACGAGCAGTACTTC. Translated, it gives CASSLSPGVSYEQYF.

This sequence joins TRBV29-1 and TRBJ2-2, with D tentatively TRBD1 (6 bases). Germline CDR1 is SQVTM and CDR2 is ANQGSEA. The CDR3 runs to 14 residues. V was cut by 5 bases and J by 2 bases, with 12 bases left in between. The CDR3 is CSVRQDGNTGELFF. The CDR3 bases are TGCAGCGTTCGACAGGACGGAAACACCGGGGAGCTGTTTTTT.

The chain recombines TRBV28 with TRBJ2-7, with D possibly matching TRBD2 (5 bases). CDR1 is MDHEN, CDR2 SYDVKM, per germline. The CDR3 sequence is 14 residues long. V lost 1 base and J 1 base, leaving 8 bases between the germline ends. CDR3 sequence reads: CASSLLSGSYEQYF. CDR3 DNA sequence: TGTGCCAGCAGTTTATTGTCGGGGTCCTACGAGCAGTACTTC.

The genes are TRBV11-3 and TRBJ2-1; D may be TRBD1 or TRBD2 (6 bases each). Germline CDR1 and CDR2: SGHNT and YENEEA. Trimming left V 6 bases short and J 8 bases short, with 11 bases between. The CDR3 has 12 amino acids. CDR3 DNA: TGTGCCAGCAGTCCGAGGGGGGATGAGCAGTTCTTC. It codes for CASSPRGDEQFF.

This clonotype was seen ten or more times. The chain couples TRBV2 to TRBJ2-1, with 10 bases fitting TRBD2. Trimming took 11 bases from V and 15 from J; bases not matched to a gene: 7. The V gene's germline CDR1 is SNHLY and CDR2 FYNNEI. The CDR3 sequence is 10 residues long. Written as DNA, the CDR3 is TGTGCCTCCGATAGCGGGAGGCTGTTCTTC. This codes for CASDSGRLFF. The full variable domain, completed using reference TRBV2 and TRBJ2-1, is EPEVTQTPSHQVTQMGQEVILRCVPISNHLYFYWYRQILGQKVEFLVSFYNNEISEKSEIFDDQFSVERPDGSNFTLKIRSTKLEDSAMYFCASDSGRLFFGPGTRLTVL.

This clonotype came up many times. This rearrangement joins TRBV7-2 to TRBJ2-1, with no clear D. Trimming pared 2 bases from V and 7 bases from J, leaving 9 bases between. This CDR3 has 13 residues. Germline assignment: CDR1 SGHTA and CDR2 FQGNSA. The CDR3 sequence is CASSLRLTNEQFF. The CDR3 DNA sequence: TGTGCCAGCAGCTTAAGACTGACGAATGAGCAGTTCTTC.

DNA of the CDR3: TGTGCCACCAGTGATCTTGCAGATACGCAGTATTTT. Protein: CATSDLADTQYF. The chain is built from TRBV24-1 and TRBJ2-3; D is unclear. Trimming stripped 3 bases from V and 4 bases from J, with 4 bases between. CDR3 length: 12 amino acids. The germline V gene has CDR1 KGHDR and CDR2 SFDVKD.

This clonotype was seen many times. This chain joins TRBV5-1 and TRBJ2-3, with 8 bases matching TRBD2. After removal of 8 bases from V and 2 bases from J, the junction contained 10 bases not matched to a gene. Germline V lookup: CDR1 SGHRS, CDR2 YFSETQ. This CDR3 has 15 residues. The CDR3: CASTTDSGITDTQYF. The CDR3, as DNA: TGCGCCAGTACGACCGATAGCGGGATCACAGATACGCAGTATTTT.

On this clonotype: This sequence may be a read error, since a much larger clone differs from it by one base. V gene TRBV5-1 combines with J gene TRBJ1-3; D not resolved. The length of the CDR3 is 13 residues. Germline loops: CDR1 SGHRS, CDR2 YFSETQ. In DNA, the CDR3 is TGCGCCAGCAGGGGTACCTCTGGAAACACCATAGATTTT. Protein product: CASRGTSGNTIDF.

The gene calls are TRBV24-1 and TRBJ2-2; TRBD1 agrees at 9 bases. The CDR3 contains 17 residues. V lost 2 bases and J lost 0; bases outside the gene matches: 3. Germline values: CDR1 KGHDR, CDR2 SFDVKD. The CDR3 region has the DNA TGTGCCACCAGTGATTCGCGGACAGGGGCGAACACCGGGGAGCTGTTTTTT. This translates into CATSDSRTGANTGELFF.

This clonotype has ten or more counts. The chain is built from TRBV5-1 and TRBJ2-7; 7 positions agree with TRBD2. The CDR3 is 12 residues long. The germline CDR1 and CDR2 sequences are SGHRS and YFSETQ. This CDR3 reads CASGDGTYEQYF. In DNA, the CDR3 is TGCGCGAGCGGGGACGGAACCTACGAGCAGTACTTC.

This clonotype has only a few counts. A much larger clone sits a single nucleotide away, making a read error possible. This chain joins TRBV5-1 and TRBJ2-1; tentative D call: TRBD2 (5 bases). With 0 bases removed from V and 4 bases from J, the gap between germline ends came to 14 bases. CDR3 length: 16 amino acids. Looked up from germline, CDR1 is SGHRS and CDR2 is YFSETQ. CDR3 loop: CASSLESGWNYNEQFF. CDR3 sequence (DNA): TGCGCCAGCAGCTTGGAGAGCGGATGGAATTACAATGAGCAGTTCTTC.

The chain recombines TRBV6-5 with TRBJ2-1, with D perhaps matching TRBD2 (6 bases). CDR1 MNHEY and CDR2 SVGAGI come from the germline V gene. V was pared by 5 bases and J by 4 bases, with 15 bases between. The CDR3 totals 15 residues. DNA for the CDR3: TGTGCCAGCAGTAGGACGGGACTCTCTTACAATGAGCAGTTCTTC. Translating gives CASSRTGLSYNEQFF.

This clonotype was detected ten times or more. The chain couples TRBV5-1 to TRBJ2-7; D ambiguous. Germline V gene data show CDR1 as SGHRS and CDR2 as YFSETQ. The CDR3 is 14 residues long. V gave up 0 bases and J gave up 6 bases, with 13 bases separating them. The CDR3 is CASSLDAPPREQYF. The DNA for the CDR3 is TGCGCCAGCAGCTTGGACGCACCCCCCCGCGAGCAGTACTTC. The whole variable domain, remainder taken from reference TRBV5-1 and TRBJ2-7, is KAGVTQTPRYLIKTRGQQVTLSCSPISGHRSVSWYQQTPGQGLQFLFEYFSETQRNKGNFPGRFSGRQFSNSRSEMNVSTLELGDSALYLCASSLDAPPREQYFGPGTRLTVT.